A selection of T cell receptor beta chains follows, all from one sample in a study of cytomegalovirus exposure and HLA in healthy donors. Method: immunoSEQ multiplex PCR; TCRdb's copy keeps in-frame clones and lacks some. Listed are 100,000 to 150,000 clones; around 2.7% falls within the top ten. Sequenced sample: PBMCs. The receptors originated from a man aged 25 to 40 in good health and CMV-seronegative. The CDR3 runs from the conserved cysteine through the conserved F or W. A D gene is named only where the DNA matches it firmly.

d_gene | j_gene | v_gene | CDR3nt | CDR3aa
NA | TRBJ1-5 | TRBV27 | TGTGCCAGCAGTCCTAGGAGGGCGGCAGTCGATCAGCCCCAGCATTTT | CASSPRRAAVDQPQHF
NA | TRBJ2-1 | TRBV11-3 | TGTGCCAGCAGCTTAGAGCCCAGCGGAGCCTACAATGAGCAGTTCTTC | CASSLEPSGAYNEQFF
NA | TRBJ1-5 | TRBV4-2 | TGTGCCAGCAGCCAAGACAGGGTAAGTCAGCCCCAGCATTTT | CASSQDRVSQPQHF
NA | TRBJ1-1 | TRBV5-6 | TGTGCCAGCAGCTCGCAAAACAGGGCTGAAGCTTTCTTT | CASSSQNRAEAFF
NA | TRBJ2-4 | TRBV5-4 | TGTGCCAGCACCCATCGGACTGAAGCCAAAAACATTCAGTACTTC | CASTHRTEAKNIQYF
TRBD1 | TRBJ1-2 | TRBV28 | TGTGCCAGCAGTTTATCCGCAGGGGGCGCATTAGTTAACTATGGCTACACCTTC | CASSLSAGGALVNYGYTF
TRBD1 | TRBJ1-2 | TRBV19 | TGTGCCAGTAGTATGAACAGGGGCGTTCGTAACTATGGCTACACCTTC | CASSMNRGVRNYGYTF
TRBD2 | TRBJ2-7 | TRBV28 | TGTGCCAGCTGGGGCGGGAGTGGATCCTACGAGCAGTACTTC | CASWGGSGSYEQYF
TRBD1 | TRBJ2-5 | TRBV29-1 | TGCAGCGTATACCCATTGGACAGGGGGCAAGAGACCCAGTACTTC | CSVYPLDRGQETQYF
NA | TRBJ2-7 | TRBV27 | TGTGCCAGCAGGAGCGTTAACTCCTACGAGCAGTACTTC | CASRSVNSYEQYF